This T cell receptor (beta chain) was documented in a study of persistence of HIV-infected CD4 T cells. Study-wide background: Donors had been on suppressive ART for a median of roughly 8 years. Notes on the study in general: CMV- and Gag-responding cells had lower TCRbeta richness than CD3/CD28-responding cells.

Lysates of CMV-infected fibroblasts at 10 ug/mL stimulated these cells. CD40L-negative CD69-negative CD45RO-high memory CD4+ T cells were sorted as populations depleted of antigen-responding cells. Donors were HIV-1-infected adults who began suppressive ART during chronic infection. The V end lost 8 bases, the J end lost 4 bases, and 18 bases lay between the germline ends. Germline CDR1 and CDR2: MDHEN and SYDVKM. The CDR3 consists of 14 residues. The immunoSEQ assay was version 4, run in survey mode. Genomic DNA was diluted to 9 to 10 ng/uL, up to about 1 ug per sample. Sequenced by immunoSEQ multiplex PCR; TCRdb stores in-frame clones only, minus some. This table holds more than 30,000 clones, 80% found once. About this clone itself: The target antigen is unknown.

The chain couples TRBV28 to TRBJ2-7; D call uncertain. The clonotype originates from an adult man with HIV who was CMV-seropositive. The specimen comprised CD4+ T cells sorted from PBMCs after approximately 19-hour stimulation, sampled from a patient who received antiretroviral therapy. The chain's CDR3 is CASSQPGFFYEQYF. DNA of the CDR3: TGTGCCAGCTCCCAACCAGGATTCTTTTACGAGCAGTACTTC.